Presented here are 30 T cell receptor beta chains from one specimen sequenced in a study of identical twins. In TCRdb, the 5' RACE reads were re-called with MiXCR into one record per CDR3 protein. The data show about 550,000 distinct CDR3 sequences, around 24% seen once. The data also belong to a second study, concerning yellow fever vaccine responses in identical twins.

The sequenced sample was CD4+ T cells sorted from blood. The receptors here all came from a woman aged 18-29 years in good health.

The sample holds a few counts of this clonotype. The chain couples TRBV5-1 to TRBJ1-1; 10 bases agree with TRBD1. V lost 4 bases to trimming and J lost 2 bases; unmatched junction nucleotides: 14. Germline-derived CDR1 and CDR2 are SGHRS and YFSETQ. This CDR3 is built from 18 residues. CDR3 nucleotide sequence: TGCGCCAGCAGCACCAAGACAGGGGGCGCGTTTAGTAACACTGAAGCTTTCTTT. It encodes CASSTKTGGAFSNTEAFF.

As to this clonotype: The junction departs from germline at one end; a sequencing error may be responsible. CDR3 bases: TGCTGTGCTAGAGATCCTGGTCAGGGGGGTCCGTTGGTTGAGCAGTTCTTC. Its protein product is CCARDPGQGGPLVEQFF. This chain uses TRBV20-1 with TRBJ2-1, with D possibly matching TRBD1 (7 bases). Germline CDR1 DFQATT, CDR2 SNEGSKA (reference sequence). CDR3 length: 17 amino acids.

This clonotype appeared a few times. This chain links TRBV20-1 with TRBJ1-4; no definite D call. CDR3 length: 10 amino acids. With 5 bases removed from V and 8 bases from J, the gap between germline ends came to 6 bases. Germline V CDR1 and CDR2: DFQATT, SNEGSKA (reference sequence). The chain's CDR3 is CSAFEEKLFF. The CDR3 DNA is TGCAGTGCTTTCGAAGAAAAACTGTTTTTT.

This clonotype was observed a few times. The V gene is TRBV5-1, the J gene TRBJ2-3; maybe TRBD2 (5 bases). The CDR3 is 17 residues long. The V end lost 4 bases, the J end lost 2 bases, and 20 bases lay between the germline ends. Per germline, CDR1 SGHRS and CDR2 YFSETQ. The CDR3 protein is CASSLSISGPATDTQYF. The CDR3 DNA sequence: TGCGCCAGCAGCCTAAGTATAAGCGGCCCAGCCACAGATACGCAGTATTTT.

This sequence joins TRBV6-2 or TRBV6-3 and TRBJ1-6; 9 bases match TRBD1. Losses at the gene ends were 7 bases for V and 9 bases for J; bases not matched to a gene: 4. The CDR3 consists of 13 residues. Germline V CDR1 and CDR2: MNHEY, SVGEGT. The CDR3 loop reads CASTGTGSSPLHF. The CDR3 DNA reads TGTGCCAGCACTGGGACAGGGAGTTCACCCCTCCACTTT.

The table lists this clonotype with a few counts. The chain links TRBV7-2 to TRBJ2-3, with 8 bases identical to TRBD1. J gave up 2 bases and V 1 base, and 5 bases lay outside the gene matches. The CDR3 extends over 16 amino acids. CDR1 SGHTA and CDR2 FQGNSA come from the germline V gene. CDR3 coding DNA: TGTGCCAGCAGCTTAGTCGGGACAGGAATCACAGATACGCAGTATTTT. Residues: CASSLVGTGITDTQYF.

CDR3 sequence: CASSEAHAGENTDTQYF. For the CDR3, the DNA is TGTGCCAGCAGTGAAGCGCACGCGGGAGAGAACACAGATACGCAGTATTTT. This chain connects TRBV2 to TRBJ2-3, with TRBD2 matching 7 bases. The V and J ends lost 0 bases and 2 bases, in that order; junction bases with no gene match: 8. Germline V CDR1 and CDR2: SNHLY, FYNNEI. The CDR3 totals 17 residues. Complete variable domain (other parts from reference TRBV2 and TRBJ2-3): EPEVTQTPSHQVTQMGQEVILRCVPISNHLYFYWYRQILGQKVEFLVSFYNNEISEKSEIFDDQFSVERPDGSNFTLKIRSTKLEDSAMYFCASSEAHAGENTDTQYFGPGTRLTVL.

The J gene is TRBJ2-7, the V gene TRBV20-1, with 8 bases matching TRBD1. This CDR3 contains 14 residues. Germline assignment: CDR1 DFQATT and CDR2 SNEGSKA (reference sequence). The J segment lost 4 bases and the V segment lost 6 bases, leaving 11 bases of the junction unmatched. The CDR3 reads CSAATGGPGYEQYV. For the CDR3, the DNA is TGCAGTGCCGCCACAGGGGGACCTGGGTACGAGCAGTACGTC.

This chain uses TRBV24-1 with TRBJ2-7, with 9 bases identical to TRBD1. Germline CDR1 is KGHDR and CDR2 is SFDVKD. This CDR3 is built from 16 residues. V lost 6 bases to trimming and J lost 6 bases; unmatched junction nucleotides: 14. The CDR3 is CATSNSGTGSLVEQYF. The CDR3 nucleotides are TGTGCCACCAGTAATTCTGGGACAGGGTCCCTAGTCGAGCAGTACTTC.

This clonotype was counted between two and nine times. Here the CDR3 DNA reads TGTGCCAGCAGTTTCGACGGACTAGCTCACAATGAGCAGTTCTTC. Translating it yields CASSFDGLAHNEQFF. The chain carries TRBV27 and TRBJ2-1; 8 bases align to TRBD2. The V gene's germline CDR1 is MNHEY and CDR2 SMNVEV (reference sequence). The CDR3 extends over 15 amino acids. V dropped 3 bases and J dropped 5; count of bases not matched to a gene: 6.

This clonotype was seen a few times. The CDR3 DNA sequence: TGTGCCAGCAGCTTTGGTCCGGGAGGTCAGCCCCAGCATTTT. Residues: CASSFGPGGQPQHF. The chain combines TRBV5-5 with TRBJ1-5; D gene uncertain. V lost 2 bases and J lost 6, with 12 bases in between. Germline V CDR1 and CDR2: SGHKS, YYEKEE (reference sequence). The CDR3 covers 14 residues.

The chain joins TRBV27 to TRBJ2-2; D remains ambiguous. This CDR3 is built from 12 residues. Germline CDR1 and CDR2: MNHEY and SMNVEV (reference sequence). V was pared by 7 bases and J by 7 bases, with 10 bases between. CDR3 protein: CASKLNGGELFF. Written as DNA, the CDR3 is TGTGCCAGCAAGCTCAATGGCGGGGAGCTGTTTTTT.

The V and J genes are TRBV6-1 and TRBJ2-3; 10 nucleotides line up with TRBD2. The CDR3 runs 14 residues. Germline CDR1 and CDR2: MNHNS and SASEGT. J lost 3 bases, V lost 8 bases, and 5 bases had no gene match. CDR3 DNA sequence: TGTGCCAGCTTGTCTAGCGGGAGTACAGATACGCAGTATTTT. Its translation is CASLSSGSTDTQYF.

The J gene is TRBJ1-5, the V gene TRBV28, with D perhaps matching TRBD1 (5 bases). The V gene's germline CDR1 is MDHEN and CDR2 SYDVKM. This CDR3 has 15 residues. The V and J ends lost 1 base and 1 base respectively, with 8 bases between them. The DNA of the CDR3 is TGTGCCAGCAGTTTATTGGGGGAGAGCAATCAGCCCCAGCATTTT. Amino acid sequence: CASSLLGESNQPQHF.

The J gene is TRBJ2-1, the V gene TRBV24-1; D is perhaps TRBD1 (6 bases). The V end was cut by 6 bases, the J end by 7 bases, with 12 bases between. The CDR3 has 13 residues. The germline gives CDR1 KGHDR, CDR2 SFDVKD. The chain's CDR3 is CATSISRGNEQFF. The CDR3, as DNA: TGTGCCACCAGTATTTCTAGGGGGAATGAGCAGTTCTTC.

The CDR3 reads CASSLHRVTGVREKLFF. For the CDR3, the DNA is TGTGCCAGCAGCCTTCACCGGGTGACAGGGGTACGAGAAAAACTGTTTTTT. This chain connects TRBV5-6 to TRBJ1-4, with 8 nucleotides matching TRBD1. J lost 8 bases, V lost 4 bases, and 16 bases had no gene match. Germline V gives CDR1 SGHDT, CDR2 YYEEEE. The CDR3 runs 17 residues. The complete variable domain, with remaining parts taken from reference TRBV5-6 and TRBJ1-4, reads DAGVTQSPTHLIKTRGQQVTLRCSPKSGHDTVSWYQQALGQGPQFIFQYYEEEERQRGNFPDRFSGHQFPNYSSELNVNALLLGDSALYLCASSLHRVTGVREKLFFGSGTQLSVL.

This chain uses TRBV18 with TRBJ1-1; D call uncertain. The CDR3 sequence is 15 residues long. Looked up from germline, CDR1 is KGHSH and CDR2 is LQKENI. Between the trimmed V and J ends, which lost 3 bases and 8 bases, there was a span of 19 bases. This CDR3 reads CASSPRSGRHIEAFF. The CDR3 DNA reads TGTGCCAGCTCACCCAGGTCTGGACGGCACATCGAAGCTTTCTTT. The complete variable domain, with remaining parts taken from reference TRBV18 and TRBJ1-1, reads NAGVMQNPRHLVRRRGQEARLRCSPMKGHSHVYWYRQLPEEGLKFMVYLQKENIIDESGMPKERFSAEFPKEGPSILRIQQVVRGDSAAYFCASSPRSGRHIEAFFGQGTRLTVV.

This clonotype was seen only a few times. This chain joins TRBV3-1 and TRBJ2-7; no firm D call. This CDR3 comprises 11 residues. Germline V gene lookup returns CDR1 LGHDT and CDR2 YNNKEL (reference sequence). Trimming pared 4 bases from V and 6 bases from J, leaving 7 bases between. CDR3 region: CASSRGREQYF. The CDR3 DNA follows: TGTGCCAGCAGCCGAGGACGCGAGCAGTACTTC.

This clonotype was observed a handful of times. The V call is TRBV5-6, the J call TRBJ2-1; TRBD2 is a possible D gene (5 bases). V lost 4 bases and J 6 bases, leaving 17 bases between the germline ends. Per germline, CDR1 SGHDT and CDR2 YYEEEE. This CDR3 spans 15 amino acids. The chain's CDR3 is CASSDGVGSGNEQFF. CDR3 DNA: TGTGCCAGCAGCGACGGGGTAGGCAGCGGCAATGAGCAGTTCTTC.

Only a few counts were recorded for this clonotype. The chain is built from TRBV6-4 and TRBJ2-3; tentatively, D is TRBD1 or TRBD2 (5 bases each). CDR3 length: 14 residues. Germline CDR1 reads MRHNA; CDR2 reads SNTAGT. V was shortened by 4 bases and J by 2 bases, with 10 bases between the two germline ends. CDR3 DNA sequence: TGTGCCAGCAGTGTGGGGGTCCCCACAGATACGCAGTATTTT. Translation: CASSVGVPTDTQYF.

The J gene is TRBJ2-7, the V gene TRBV10-3; 7 bases map to TRBD1. This CDR3 contains 15 residues. Trimming cost V 8 bases and J 1 base; bases outside gene matches: 11. Germline V gene lookup returns CDR1 ENHRY and CDR2 SYGVKD. CDR3 residues: CAIGPTSGGSYEQYF. The CDR3, as DNA: TGTGCCATCGGCCCGACATCAGGGGGTTCCTACGAGCAGTACTTC.

This clonotype has only a few counts. The rearrangement joins TRBV5-1 to TRBJ2-5, with D maybe TRBD2 (6 bases). V was trimmed by 2 bases and J by 4 bases, leaving 15 bases between them. The CDR3 runs 15 residues. Germline V gene lookup returns CDR1 SGHRS and CDR2 YFSETQ. CDR3 bases: TGCGCCAGCAGCTTTACCCCTGCCGGGGGAGAGACCCAGTACTTC. Encoded protein: CASSFTPAGGETQYF.

This chain connects TRBV5-6 to TRBJ2-7; TRBD1 agrees at 9 bases. The CDR3 covers 16 residues. V lost 0 bases to trimming and J lost 4 bases; unmatched junction nucleotides: 8. Germline V lookup: CDR1 SGHDT, CDR2 YYEEEE. The CDR3 DNA follows: TGTGCCAGCAGCTTGGGGGACAGGGCTCTCGGGTACGAGCAGTACGTC. Protein product: CASSLGDRALGYEQYV.

This rearrangement joins TRBV5-1 to TRBJ2-7; 9 bases are a match to TRBD1. The CDR3 loop spans 15 amino acids. Trimming at V came to 0 bases and at J to 3 bases, leaving 4 bases not matched to a gene. CDR1 and CDR2 from the germline V gene are SGHRS and YFSETQ. The CDR3 nucleotides are TGCGCCAGCAGCTTGGGGACAGGGGTGAGCTACGAGCAGTACGTC. It yields the protein CASSLGTGVSYEQYV.

The rearrangement uses TRBV6-5 and TRBJ1-1, with D maybe TRBD1 (5 bases). The CDR3 consists of 15 residues. Germline V gives CDR1 MNHEY, CDR2 SVGAGI. V lost 2 bases, J lost 0 bases, and 10 bases lay in between. This CDR3 is CASSYEGRLNTEAFF. CDR3 bases: TGTGCCAGCAGTTACGAGGGACGTTTGAACACTGAAGCTTTCTTT.

The rearrangement links TRBV3-1 to TRBJ2-1; 10 bases line up with TRBD2. The CDR3 contains 14 residues. CDR1 is LGHDT and CDR2 is YNNKEL in the germline V gene (reference sequence). With V trimmed by 9 bases and J by 7 bases, 9 bases remained unmatched. The CDR3 sequence: CASSLAGDTNEQFF. In DNA, the CDR3 is TGTGCCAGTTCCCTAGCGGGGGATACAAATGAGCAGTTCTTC.

The J gene is TRBJ2-1, the V gene TRBV6-1; 9 bases align to TRBD2. Looked up from germline, CDR1 is MNHNS and CDR2 is SASEGT. The CDR3 contains 14 residues. V was pared by 8 bases and J by 1 base, with 3 bases of the junction left unmatched. The CDR3 is CASARGGSYNEQFF. The CDR3 DNA reads as TGTGCCAGCGCGCGGGGGGGGTCCTACAATGAGCAGTTCTTC.

This clonotype was seen only a few times. This rearrangement joins TRBV28 to TRBJ2-1, with 10 positions matching TRBD2. CDR1 is MDHEN, CDR2 SYDVKM, per germline. Trimming removed 9 bases from V and 10 bases from J; junction bases left unmatched: 9. The CDR3 has 13 residues. As DNA, the CDR3 is TGTGCCAGTTCAGCGGGGGGGCCTCACGAGCAGTTCTTC. Translating gives CASSAGGPHEQFF.

The rearrangement uses TRBV5-1 and TRBJ2-2; TRBD2 aligns across 7 bases. The germline V gene encodes CDR1 SGHRS and CDR2 YFSETQ. J lost 1 base, V lost 0 bases, and 3 bases had no gene match. The CDR3 covers 16 residues. For the CDR3, the DNA is TGCGCCAGCAGCTTGGAAGGCGGGGGGAACACCGGGGAGCTGTTTTTT. Translation: CASSLEGGGNTGELFF.

The chain is built from TRBV29-1 and TRBJ2-3; possible D gene TRBD1, 6 bases. Germline values: CDR1 SQVTM, CDR2 ANQGSEA. The CDR3 has 15 residues. V was trimmed by 5 bases and J by 4 bases, leaving 19 bases between them. The CDR3 sequence is CSVWENRVTADTQYF. CDR3 bases: TGCAGCGTTTGGGAAAACAGGGTAACGGCAGATACGCAGTATTTT.